This note documents a single T cell receptor beta chain sequence. This sample was included in a study of blood T cell repertoires in COVID-19. The overall study: Samples representing acute and convalescent COVID-19 were sourced from the United States, Italy and Spain.

The CDR3 is 16 residues long. Germline V gene sequence: CDR1 KGHSH, CDR2 LQKENI. With 0 bases clipped from V and 2 bases from J, the junction kept 6 bases outside the gene matches. As originally analysed: Reference gene primer amplification yielded estimated nucleated cell counts. Some clones are missing from TCRdb's copy, which holds only in-frame ones; the method was immunoSEQ multiplex PCR. V, J and clone size are those of that table, while D and trimming were read from the DNA. Counted here are roughly 150,000 clones, approximately 83% occurring once; the ten biggest clones make up 10% to 15%. Sequencing was carried out using peripheral blood. The chain is built from TRBV18 and TRBJ2-7; 8 bases agree with TRBD1. The TCR comes from a man between 65 and 85 years old who had recovered from COVID-19. The CDR3, as DNA: TGTGCCAGCTCACCACCGGCGACAGGGGCGACCTACGAGCAGTACTTC. The encoded protein is CASSPPATGATYEQYF.